This paragraph reports one T cell receptor beta chain. Its cognate antigen is unknown. Relapse was seen in all patients after autologous stem cell transplantation, and brentuximab vedotin exposure was variable. Patients had relapsed/refractory classical Hodgkin lymphoma with complete response, partial response or progressive disease as best response. Assay used: immunoSEQ multiplex PCR; TCRdb lists only in-frame clones, some missing. This table has roughly 90,000 clones, 81% appearing once. The record originates from a study of PD-1 blockade in classical Hodgkin lymphoma. The germline V and J ends were trimmed by 2 bases and 3 bases, with 7 bases remaining between them. This CDR3 is 13 amino acids long. Germline assignment: CDR1 SGHAT and CDR2 FQNNGV. Study-level points and caveats: Repertoire differences have undefined causes, possibly disease activity or prior therapy.

This clonotype originated in a human donor with classical Hodgkin lymphoma. The chain employs TRBV11-2 and TRBJ2-5, with unresolved D. This material consisted of peripheral blood mononuclear cells (PBMCs), taken before the second cycle of nivolumab. CDR3 amino acids: CASSLTTEETQYF. CDR3 DNA sequence: TGTGCCAGCAGCTTAACCACAGAAGAGACCCAGTACTTC.